This T cell receptor (beta chain) is drawn from a study of shared clonotypes between healthy human individuals. Generated by immunoSEQ multiplex PCR, the TCRdb table keeps only in-frame clones and is missing some. The repertoire holds some 2,500,000 clones, with approximately 93% as singletons. General study results and limits: Between a handful of donors, naive CD4 clonotypes were shared at a level of about 5%. Only blood was sampled, and tissue TCR repertoires likely differ from blood ones. Represented genetic and exposure-history diversity was restricted by having few donors. Naive subsets, compared against memory subsets, generally had larger estimated richness values.

About this clone itself: Its antigen is as yet unknown.

The CDR3 covers 14 residues. Germline V gene data show CDR1 as MDHEN and CDR2 as SYDVKM. This sequence originates from a man between 18 and 29 years old in good health. Some clones in this sample may be carry-over from other donors' samples. The rearrangement links TRBV28 to TRBJ2-3; 11 bases line up with TRBD2. The sample was naive CD4+ T cells from PBMCs. Subset reported: CD45RA+ positively selected. In DNA, the CDR3 is TGTGCTAGCGGGGGGGGAGTGGGCACAGATACGCAGTATTTT. Its translation is CASGGGVGTDTQYF.